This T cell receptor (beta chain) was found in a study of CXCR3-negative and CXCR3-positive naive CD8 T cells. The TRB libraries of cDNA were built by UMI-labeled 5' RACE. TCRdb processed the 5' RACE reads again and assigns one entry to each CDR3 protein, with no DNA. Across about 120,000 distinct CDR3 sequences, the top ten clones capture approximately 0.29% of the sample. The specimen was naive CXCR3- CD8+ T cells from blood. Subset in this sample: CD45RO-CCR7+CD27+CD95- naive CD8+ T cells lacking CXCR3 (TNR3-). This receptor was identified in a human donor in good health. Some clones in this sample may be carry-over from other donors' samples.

The CDR3 region is CASSLAGYMSNIQYF. The V call is TRBV12-3 or TRBV12-4, the J call TRBJ2-4. This CDR3 contains 15 residues.